This T cell receptor beta chain derives from a study of beta chain features in type 1 diabetes. About the research overall: Patient and healthy donor groups were alike in age, gender and cell yields.

Every bit of the isolated RNA underwent reverse transcription, so sequencing read expressed TCRB transcripts. The protocol was immunoSEQ multiplex PCR, while the TCRdb copy is restricted to in-frame clones and leaves out a portion. The sample yields roughly 170,000 clones, approximately 13% seen once. The ends were cut back, 6 bases at V and 8 bases at J, with 16 bases in the middle. Germline CDR1 and CDR2: MNHEY and SMNVEV (reference sequence). The length of the CDR3 is 14 residues. The V and J genes are TRBV27 and TRBJ2-2; D uncertain. This receptor was identified in a woman aged 18-29 years in good health. The sequenced sample was central memory CD4+ T cells from blood. CDR3 nucleotides: TGTGCCAGCAGCCCTCGGGTGCAATCTGGGGAGCTGTTTTTT. It is translated as CASSPRVQSGELFF.